This T cell receptor beta chain was found in a study of regulatory T cells in long-lasting Graves disease (dated by TCRdb to the early 2020s). About the investigation overall: Persistent Graves' disease was defined as antithyroid drug treatment for over 5 years with persistently positive TSH receptor autoantibodies. This study used TCR sequencing and RNA sequencing of peripheral blood to compare persistent Graves' disease patients against newly diagnosed Graves' disease patients. The study took place in China and was registered as a clinical trial. A total of some 35 samples underwent TCR sequencing: 13 from persistent and some 20 from newly diagnosed Graves' disease patients. Antithyroid drugs had been taken for approximately 9.7 years on average by persistent Graves' disease patients in the clinical cohort. General findings and caveats noted by the study authors: Preferential use of TRBV28, TRBJ1-2 and TRBJ2-5 was observed in persistent disease, whereas TRBV20-1 and TRBJ2-1 were favored in newly diagnosed disease. Persistent Graves' disease patients showed lower TCR Shannon entropy and fewer highly expanded clones than newly diagnosed patients, suggesting clonal expansion. As a limitation, the authors acknowledged that the small sample size may reduce accuracy. Only peripheral blood was studied, because thyroid tissue, the primary lesion, was inaccessible. More public clonotypes were shared among persistent patients (approximately 3,000) than among newly diagnosed patients (roughly 1,000). Sequencing and analysis were restricted to the TCR beta chain.

Cut back by 4 bases and 3 bases, the V and J ends lie 9 bases apart. Per the germline V gene, SGHDN is the CDR1 and FVKESK is the CDR2. Including the terminal cysteine and phenylalanine, the CDR3 comprises 14 residues. Only CDR3 DNA remains: 42 bases, in frame from the first base. The time point label here, explained by the study, means: persistent/refractory GD, antithyroid drugs over 5 years with positive TRAb. For both TCR sequencing and RNA sequencing, RNA was extracted from PBMCs in TRIzol. The diagnosis of Graves' disease followed American Thyroid Association guidelines. The patients came from an endocrinology department in Xi'an, China. Each patient gave 7 to 9.5 milliliters of peripheral blood, collected in an EDTA anticoagulant tube. Ficoll Paque Plus density gradient separation was used to isolate PBMCs, and no further T cell sorting was performed. An Agilent 2100 Bioanalyzer and agarose gel were used to check RNA quality, while a NanoDrop 2000 measured RNA concentration.

Receptors were amplified or captured by multiplex PCR. The listed sequencing device is Illumina HiSeq 4000. To build TCR beta libraries, CDR3 regions were amplified by Arm-PCR using iRepertoire HTBI primers. Gel purification was performed on PCR products prior to sequencing. Per the authors' processing: A total of 60 to 80 TRBV and 14 TRBJ segments were identified across samples and were used for gene usage analysis of CDR3 amino acid clonotypes. Filtered high-quality paired reads were merged into contigs using COPE and FqMerger. BLAST was used to align contigs to IMGT TRBV, TRBD and TRBJ reference genes, and CDR3 was defined according to IMGT. Clonotypes above 0.1% frequency were classified as highly expanded clones. Shannon entropy was used to measure repertoire diversity, and the Gini coefficient was used to measure V-J evenness. Public clonotypes were defined as clonotypes shared by more than one individual. TCRdb itself trimmed the public reads at Q25 with fastp, ran MiXCR and retained productive beta chains. Here each entry gathers all rows of one CDR3 protein and keeps the most common genes and DNA. What appears here as the V and J calls and clone size reflects TCRdb's work, not the paper's. The sample table holds about 470,000 distinct CDR3 sequences, of which around 20% were seen once. About 7.8% of the sample lies in the top ten.

This clonotype occurred a few times. The specificity of this receptor is unknown. Within one base of it there is no much larger clone, and no base qualities were kept. The chain uses TRBV14 and TRBJ2-2, with no confidently assigned D gene. The sequence derives from a female donor with Graves disease. Sequences were derived from peripheral blood mononuclear cells (PBMCs), sampled when the disease was refractory, from a patient treated with antithyroid drugs. This receptor carries the CDR3 CASSPFRDTGELFF. The DNA sequence reads TGTGCCAGCAGCCCTTTTAGGGACACCGGGGAGCTGTTTTTT.